The next 27 T cell receptor beta chains were all read from a single sample in a study of CD4 T cells in relation to SARS-CoV-2 and coronaviruses. Before the COVID-19 pandemic, during about 2010-2019, CD4+ T cells were taken from unexposed donors. The cells were cultured for about ten days before CD4+ T cells were isolated. TCRdb keeps only in-frame clones here, not all; method: immunoSEQ multiplex PCR. This table has some 22,000 clones, around 75% appearing once. These receptors' targets are unknown. The sample comprised CD4+ T cells from PBMCs, cultured in vitro. Source of these receptors: a human donor in good health.

This clone was observed a handful of times. The chain couples TRBV19 to TRBJ2-7; D is perhaps TRBD1 (5 bases). The ends were cut back, 6 bases at V and 0 bases at J, with 12 bases in the middle. Germline V gene sequence: CDR1 LNHDA, CDR2 SQIVND (reference sequence). The length of the CDR3 is 14 residues. The CDR3 DNA is TGTGCCAGTAGAGATACAGGTAGCTCCTACGAGCAGTACTTC. The encoded protein is CASRDTGSSYEQYF.

V usage is TRBV12-5 and J usage is TRBJ2-2; TRBD2 matches at 10 bases. Germline CDR1 and CDR2: LGHNT and FRNRAP. CDR3 length: 15 amino acids. V trimming: 7 bases; J trimming: 7 bases; junction bases outside the gene matches: 9. The CDR3 sequence: CASVPSGRSSGELFF. CDR3 in DNA: TGTGCTAGTGTTCCTAGCGGGAGATCAAGCGGGGAGCTGTTTTTT. The full variable domain, completed using reference TRBV12-5 and TRBJ2-2, is DARVTQTPRHKVTEMGQEVTMRCQPILGHNTVFWYRQTMMQGLELLAYFRNRAPLDDSGMPKDRFSAEMPDATLATLKIQPSEPRDSAVYFCASVPSGRSSGELFFGEGSRLTVL.

The chain recombines TRBV5-5 with TRBJ2-5, with D perhaps TRBD2 (5 bases). The CDR3 spans 14 residues. Germline assignment: CDR1 SGHKS and CDR2 YYEKEE (reference sequence). Trimming removed 3 bases at V and 1 base at J, with 10 bases between. In DNA, the CDR3 is TGTGCCAGCAGCTGGTTAGCGAGCCAAGAGACCCAGTACTTC. This encodes CASSWLASQETQYF.

This chain connects TRBV7-8 to TRBJ2-1, with unresolved D. The CDR3 covers 14 residues. The germline V and J ends were trimmed by 2 bases and 4 bases, with 9 bases remaining between them. Per the germline V gene, CDR1 is SGHVS and CDR2 is FQNEAQ. The CDR3 region is CASSLRNSYNEQFF. Written as DNA, the CDR3 is TGTGCCAGCAGCTTACGGAACAGTTACAATGAGCAGTTCTTC.

This chain uses TRBV28 with TRBJ1-5; no clear D gene. CDR1 MDHEN and CDR2 SYDVKM come from the germline V gene. V was cut by 6 bases and J by 0 bases, with 9 bases left in between. The CDR3 totals 14 residues. This chain's CDR3 is CASRPENSNQPQHF. The CDR3 DNA reads TGTGCCAGCAGGCCAGAAAATAGCAATCAGCCCCAGCATTTT.

The gene calls are TRBV2 and TRBJ2-5, with 9 positions matching TRBD2. Trimming removed 5 bases from V and 5 bases from J; junction bases left unmatched: 6. The CDR3 length is 14 residues. CDR1 is SNHLY and CDR2 is FYNNEI in the germline V gene. In DNA, the CDR3 is TGTGCCAGCAGTATAGCGGGAGTAGTCGAGACCCAGTACTTC. Encoded protein: CASSIAGVVETQYF.

This clone was detected only once. This chain uses TRBV30 with TRBJ1-5; 7 bases map to TRBD1. Unmatched junction bases numbered 8, after V lost 2 bases and J lost 1 base. CDR1 is GTSNPN and CDR2 is SVGIG in the germline V gene (reference sequence). The CDR3 has 16 amino acids. This chain's CDR3 is CAWSPETGRSNQPQHF. The CDR3 region has the DNA TGTGCCTGGAGTCCTGAGACAGGGAGAAGCAATCAGCCCCAGCATTTT.

In DNA form, the CDR3 reads TGTGCCAGCAGCGTAGGGACTAGGGGAGGTGAGCAGTACTTC. Protein product: CASSVGTRGGEQYF. V is TRBV9 and J is TRBJ2-7; 7 nucleotides agree with TRBD2. The CDR3 runs to 14 residues. V dropped 0 bases and J dropped 7; count of bases not matched to a gene: 7. Germline CDR1 and CDR2: SGDLS and YYNGEE.

V is TRBV6-6 and J is TRBJ2-7, with 7 bases matching TRBD1. With V trimmed by 5 bases and J by 2 bases, 24 bases remained unmatched. This CDR3 has 20 amino acids. Germline CDR1 is MNHNY and CDR2 is SVGAGI (reference sequence). CDR3 DNA: TGTGCCAGCAGTCCGGCTACTTGGGACAGTTTCGCCGGGCTTCCCTACGAGCAGTACTTC. This translates into CASSPATWDSFAGLPYEQYF.

This rearrangement joins TRBV7-2 to TRBJ2-7, with D possibly called TRBD1 or TRBD2 (5 bases each). In germline, CDR1 is SGHTA, CDR2 FQGNSA. The CDR3 is 16 amino acids. V lost 4 bases and J 4 bases, leaving 20 bases between the germline ends. The CDR3 loop reads CASSYLPGSGTYEQYF. CDR3 bases: TGTGCCAGCAGCTATTTACCGGGCAGTGGGACGTACGAGCAGTACTTC.

This clone has a handful of counts. V gene TRBV1 combines with J gene TRBJ2-1; the DNA was not compared with TRBD2, the D call given in the table. TRBV1 counts as a pseudogene. The CDR3 is 15 amino acids. This chain's CDR3 is CTSSPAKTSRDEQFF. The CDR3 region has the DNA TGCACCAGCAGCCCCGCGAAGACTAGCCGGGATGAGCAGTTCTTC.

The V call is TRBV7-9, the J call TRBJ1-1, with no clear D. Germline values: CDR1 SEHNR, CDR2 FQNEAQ (reference sequence). CDR3 size: 14 residues. V dropped 4 bases and J dropped 7 bases, with 16 bases sitting between them. The CDR3 reads CASSSQSAQHEAFF. Here the CDR3 DNA reads TGTGCCAGCAGCTCCCAGTCCGCGCAGCATGAAGCTTTCTTT.

CDR3: CASRPSGRNEQFF. CDR3 nucleotide sequence: TGTGCCAGCAGGCCTAGCGGGCGAAATGAGCAGTTCTTC. V is TRBV5-4 and J is TRBJ2-1; 8 bases are shared with TRBD2. Germline CDR1 SGHNT, CDR2 YYREEE (reference sequence). The CDR3 loop spans 13 amino acids. V lost 5 bases and J lost 7; bases outside the gene matches: 5.

CDR3 loop: CATSDLPGDRQFF. The CDR3 DNA follows: TGTGCCACCAGTGATTTGCCGGGAGATCGGCAGTTCTTC. The rearrangement uses TRBV24-1 and TRBJ2-1, with a tentative D call TRBD2 (6 bases). Germline V gene sequence: CDR1 KGHDR, CDR2 SFDVKD. Trimming removed 0 bases at V and 12 bases at J, with 11 bases between. The CDR3 contains 13 residues.

In this sample, this clone turned up a few times. The chain employs TRBV27 and TRBJ1-6, with 9 bases matching TRBD1. V was pared by 6 bases and J by 9 bases, with 6 bases of the junction left unmatched. Germline assignment: CDR1 MNHEY and CDR2 SMNVEV (reference sequence). This CDR3 spans 14 amino acids. The CDR3 reads CASSRDRDGSPLHF. As DNA, the CDR3 is TGTGCCAGCAGCCGGGACAGGGACGGTTCACCCCTCCACTTT.

The chain joins TRBV28 to TRBJ2-5; 7 nucleotides line up with TRBD1. Germline V gene lookup returns CDR1 MDHEN and CDR2 SYDVKM. The CDR3 loop spans 15 amino acids. V shed 4 bases, J shed 5 bases, and the junction held 10 bases outside the gene matches. The CDR3 sequence is CASSSLTGSGETQYF. For the CDR3, the DNA is TGTGCCAGCAGTTCCCTGACAGGGAGTGGGGAGACCCAGTACTTC.

This clone has just one count. The chain uses TRBV7-9 and TRBJ2-7; 9 bases are shared with TRBD2. V shed 1 base, J shed 0 bases, and the junction held 10 bases outside the gene matches. CDR3 size: 18 residues. CDR1 and CDR2 from the germline V gene are SEHNR and FQNEAQ (reference sequence). The CDR3 DNA is TGTGCCAGCAGCTTAGGTTTTAAGACTAGCGGCCACTCCTACGAGCAGTACTTC. This encodes CASSLGFKTSGHSYEQYF.

The chain combines TRBV29-1 with TRBJ2-7; a possible D gene is TRBD2 (7 bases). The CDR3 has 12 residues. CDR1 is SQVTM, CDR2 ANQGSEA, per germline. V was shortened by 2 bases and J by 5 bases, with 10 bases between the two germline ends. CDR3 residues: CSVEKGGDEQYF. DNA for the CDR3: TGCAGCGTTGAAAAAGGGGGGGACGAGCAGTACTTC.

The genes are TRBV6-5 and TRBJ1-2; D may be TRBD1 (5 bases). V gave up 6 bases and J gave up 6 bases, with 17 bases separating them. CDR1 MNHEY and CDR2 SVGAGI come from the germline V gene. The CDR3 is 14 amino acids. The DNA of the CDR3 is TGTGCCAGCAGGGGGCATTCGCGGCCGAATGGCTACACCTTC. As protein: CASRGHSRPNGYTF.

The chain joins TRBV5-1 to TRBJ2-7, with D possibly matching TRBD2 (6 bases). The germline V gene has CDR1 SGHRS and CDR2 YFSETQ. The CDR3 spans 15 residues. V was shortened by 4 bases and J by 2 bases, with 16 bases between the two germline ends. The CDR3 here is CASSLGGATTYEQYF. The CDR3 DNA reads as TGCGCCAGCAGCCTTGGCGGGGCCACCACCTACGAGCAGTACTTC.

The chain is built from TRBV9 and TRBJ2-1; TRBD1 is a possible D gene (6 bases). The CDR3 has 14 residues. Trimming shortened V by 3 bases and J by 3 bases, and 10 bases separated the two germline ends. Germline assignment: CDR1 SGDLS and CDR2 YYNGEE. This chain's CDR3 is CASSGRDNYNEQFF. The CDR3, as DNA: TGTGCCAGCAGCGGCCGGGACAACTACAATGAGCAGTTCTTC.

This clone was counted a few times. The chain has TRBV5-4 and TRBJ1-5; D gene ambiguous. Trimming left V 0 bases short and J 4 bases short, with 11 bases between. Per the germline V gene, CDR1 is SGHNT and CDR2 is YYREEE (reference sequence). This CDR3 spans 15 amino acids. The CDR3 protein is CASSLGGSPNQPQHF. CDR3 sequence (DNA): TGTGCCAGCAGCTTGGGTGGGTCCCCGAATCAGCCCCAGCATTTT.

This clone was detected once. The chain recombines TRBV12-3 or TRBV12-4 with TRBJ1-2; no definite D call. V lost 6 bases and J lost 8, with 10 bases in between. This CDR3 is built from 11 residues. The CDR3: CASSQVAGYTF. DNA of the CDR3: TGTGCCAGCAGCCAAGTGGCGGGCTACACCTTC.

The chain recombines TRBV2 with TRBJ2-5, with 9 bases identical to TRBD1. Looked up from germline, CDR1 is SNHLY and CDR2 is FYNNEI. V lost 7 bases to trimming and J lost 5 bases; unmatched junction nucleotides: 8. CDR3 length: 14 amino acids. CDR3: CASKTTGGEETQYF. The CDR3 DNA sequence: TGTGCCAGCAAGACTACAGGGGGCGAGGAGACCCAGTACTTC. Full variable domain (rest looked up from reference TRBV2 and TRBJ2-5): EPEVTQTPSHQVTQMGQEVILRCVPISNHLYFYWYRQILGQKVEFLVSFYNNEISEKSEIFDDQFSVERPDGSNFTLKIRSTKLEDSAMYFCASKTTGGEETQYFGPGTRLLVL.

This sequence joins TRBV20-1 and TRBJ2-7, with a weak D call TRBD2 (6 bases). Germline-derived CDR1 and CDR2 are DFQATT and SNEGSKA (reference sequence). The CDR3 loop spans 15 amino acids. V was pared by 3 bases and J by 7 bases, with 22 bases between. The CDR3 loop is CSASVTGTPAGEQYF. CDR3 nucleotides: TGCAGTGCTAGTGTTACCGGGACTCCCGCTGGGGAGCAGTACTTC.

J is TRBJ1-4 and V is TRBV7-9, with TRBD1 matching over 9 bases. Germline V gene sequence: CDR1 SEHNR, CDR2 FQNEAQ (reference sequence). This CDR3 contains 16 residues. V lost 5 bases to trimming and J lost 6 bases; unmatched junction nucleotides: 10. CDR3: CASSNALRDRDEKLFF. Written as DNA, the CDR3 is TGTGCCAGCAGCAACGCTCTCCGGGACAGGGATGAAAAACTGTTTTTT.

This clone was counted between two and nine times. The rearrangement joins TRBV20-1 to TRBJ1-1, with D tentatively TRBD1 (6 bases). The V and J ends lost 0 bases and 11 bases respectively, with 7 bases between them. Germline V gives CDR1 DFQATT, CDR2 SNEGSKA (reference sequence). The CDR3 sequence is 10 residues long. The DNA of the CDR3 is TGCAGTGCTAGAGATGACAGGGCTTTCTTT. Its protein product is CSARDDRAFF.